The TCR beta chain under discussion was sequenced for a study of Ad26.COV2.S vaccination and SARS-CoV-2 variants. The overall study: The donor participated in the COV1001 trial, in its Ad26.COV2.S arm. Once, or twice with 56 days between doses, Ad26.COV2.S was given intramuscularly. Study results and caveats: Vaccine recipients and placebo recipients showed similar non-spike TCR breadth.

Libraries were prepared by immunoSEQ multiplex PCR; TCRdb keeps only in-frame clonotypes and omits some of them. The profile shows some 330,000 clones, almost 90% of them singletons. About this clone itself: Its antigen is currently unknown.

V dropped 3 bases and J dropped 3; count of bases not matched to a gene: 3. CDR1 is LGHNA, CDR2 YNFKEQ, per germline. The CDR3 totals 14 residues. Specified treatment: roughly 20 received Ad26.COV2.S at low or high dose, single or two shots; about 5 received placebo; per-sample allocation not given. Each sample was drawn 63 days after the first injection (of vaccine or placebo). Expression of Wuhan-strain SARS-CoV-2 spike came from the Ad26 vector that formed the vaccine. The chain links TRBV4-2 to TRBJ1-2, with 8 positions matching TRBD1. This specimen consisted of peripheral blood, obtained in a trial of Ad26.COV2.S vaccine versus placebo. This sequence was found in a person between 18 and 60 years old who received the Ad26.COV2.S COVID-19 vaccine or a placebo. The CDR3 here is CASSHQQGDYGYTF. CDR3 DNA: TGTGCCAGCAGCCACCAACAGGGGGACTATGGCTACACCTTC.